The 23 T cell receptor beta chains in this list originate from one sample, sequenced in a study of chemoradiotherapy in HPV16-positive cancers. Sequencing used immunoSEQ multiplex PCR; TCRdb keeps in-frame clones, though not all of them. Seen here are fewer than 9,500 clones, around two thirds observed once, and the top ten hold roughly 9.1%. This sample was gathered from a patient who underwent chemoradiotherapy. The receptors originated from a human donor with HPV-associated anogenital cancer.

The chain recombines TRBV2 with TRBJ1-2, with TRBD1 identical over 7 bases. The CDR3 length is 13 residues. The V and J ends lost 5 bases and 3 bases, in that order; junction bases with no gene match: 3. Germline CDR1 reads SNHLY; CDR2 reads FYNNEI. CDR3: CASSNTGDYGYTF. The CDR3 region has the DNA TGTGCCAGCAGTAACACAGGGGACTATGGCTACACCTTC.

The V and J genes are TRBV30 and TRBJ2-7; 8 bases are shared with TRBD1. Germline CDR1 and CDR2: GTSNPN and SVGIG (reference sequence). V was clipped by 3 bases and J by 3 bases; unmatched bases: 13. The CDR3 has 16 amino acids. DNA for the CDR3: TGTGCCTGGAGGGACCCATTACGGACAGGGTTCTACGAGCAGTACTTC. Translating gives CAWRDPLRTGFYEQYF.

This chain connects TRBV4-1 to TRBJ1-2; 10 bases match TRBD1. V lost 3 bases and J lost 6; bases outside the gene matches: 7. Germline V lookup: CDR1 MGHRA, CDR2 YSYEKL. There are 15 residues in the CDR3. CDR3 region: CASSQGDRGMDGYTF. The CDR3 DNA is TGCGCCAGCAGCCAGGGGGACAGGGGAATGGATGGCTACACCTTC.

This chain connects TRBV6-1 to TRBJ2-3; 13 bases map to TRBD2. This CDR3 contains 14 residues. Germline CDR1 and CDR2: MNHNS and SASEGT. The ends lost 10 bases at V and 4 bases at J; junction bases unmatched: 5. The CDR3: CAISGTSGADTQYF. The CDR3 DNA is TGTGCCATCTCCGGGACTAGCGGGGCAGATACGCAGTATTTT.

The genes are TRBV28 and TRBJ1-1, with TRBD1 identical over 7 bases. The CDR3 loop spans 15 amino acids. The J segment lost 3 bases and the V segment lost 9 bases, leaving 13 bases of the junction unmatched. Germline CDR1 and CDR2: MDHEN and SYDVKM. The CDR3, as DNA: TGTGCCAGTACAGGGGTTTTAATTATGGACACTGAAGCTTTCTTT. It yields the protein CASTGVLIMDTEAFF.

This sequence joins TRBV30 and TRBJ2-3, with D possibly matching TRBD2 (6 bases). Trimming shortened V by 3 bases and J by 9 bases, and 25 bases separated the two germline ends. Germline-derived CDR1 and CDR2 are GTSNPN and SVGIG (reference sequence). The CDR3 sequence is 16 residues long. This CDR3 reads CAWSEPRDGLRGTQYF. CDR3 DNA sequence: TGTGCCTGGAGCGAGCCTCGGGACGGACTACGAGGGACGCAGTATTTT.

The gene calls are TRBV11-2 and TRBJ1-2; D is unresolved. CDR1 is SGHAT, CDR2 FQNNGV, per germline. The CDR3 totals 13 residues. The ends were cut back, 0 bases at V and 4 bases at J, with 6 bases in the middle. The CDR3 bases are TGTGCCAGCAGCTTAGAACCGGTCTATGGCTACACCTTC. It codes for CASSLEPVYGYTF.

V gene TRBV28 combines with J gene TRBJ1-3, with D perhaps TRBD1 (5 bases). Germline V gives CDR1 MDHEN, CDR2 SYDVKM. V was pared by 2 bases and J by 0 bases, with 14 bases between. CDR3 length: 17 amino acids. The CDR3 sequence: CASSLGSGAGSGNTIYF. Written as DNA, the CDR3 is TGTGCCAGCAGTTTAGGTAGCGGGGCAGGCTCTGGAAACACCATATATTTT.

CDR3 bases: TGTGCCAGCAGCGCTAAAATCCGGACAGGGGGTCAAGAGACCCAGTACTTC. Translating gives CASSAKIRTGGQETQYF. The chain joins TRBV11-1 to TRBJ2-5; 10 bases align to TRBD1. The CDR3 is 17 residues long. The V and J ends lost 5 bases and 2 bases, in that order; junction bases with no gene match: 11. The germline gives CDR1 SGHAT, CDR2 FQDESV (reference sequence).

This chain joins TRBV19 and TRBJ2-7; either TRBD1 or TRBD2 may supply D (5 bases each). Trimming took off 5 bases at V and 1 base at J, with 24 bases between the two ends. The germline V gene has CDR1 LNHDA and CDR2 SQIVND (reference sequence). The CDR3 has 18 amino acids. The CDR3 sequence: CASSPRSSQRGGSYEQYF. The CDR3, as DNA: TGTGCCAGTAGTCCAAGGTCCTCACAGAGGGGTGGGTCCTACGAGCAGTACTTC.

The chain has TRBV28 and TRBJ1-5; TRBD1 aligns across 12 bases. The ends lost 5 bases at V and 9 bases at J; junction bases unmatched: 5. From germline, CDR1 is MDHEN and CDR2 SYDVKM. This CDR3 has 14 amino acids. The CDR3 here is CASSPGTGGPPQHF. CDR3 nucleotides: TGTGCCAGCAGTCCCGGGACAGGGGGCCCGCCCCAGCATTTT.

The sample holds a few counts of this clone. The chain is built from TRBV15 and TRBJ2-3; no firm D call. The germline V gene encodes CDR1 LNHNV and CDR2 YYDKDF (reference sequence). The length of the CDR3 is 12 residues. V lost 0 bases, J lost 5 bases, and 3 bases lay in between. This CDR3 is CATSRDQDTQYF. CDR3 bases: TGTGCCACCAGCAGAGATCAAGATACGCAGTATTTT.

This clone was counted only a few times. This chain joins TRBV7-9 and TRBJ1-2, with D uncertain. V gave up 5 bases and J gave up 1 base, with 2 bases separating them. CDR3 length equals 11 residues. Germline CDR1 reads SEHNR; CDR2 reads FQNEAQ (reference sequence). The CDR3 DNA reads as TGTGCCAGCAGCGGTAACTATGGCTACACCTTC. It codes for CASSGNYGYTF.

In its sample, this clone was seen a few times. The J gene is TRBJ1-2, the V gene TRBV6-6; 8 bases align to TRBD1. The germline V gene encodes CDR1 MNHNY and CDR2 SVGAGI (reference sequence). After removal of 0 bases from V and 6 bases from J, the junction contained 0 bases not matched to a gene. There are 13 residues in the CDR3. The CDR3 DNA is TGTGCCAGCAGTTACTCGACAGGGGATGGCTACACCTTC. Its protein is CASSYSTGDGYTF.

The chain couples TRBV29-1 to TRBJ1-4; D is undetermined. Germline CDR1 SQVTM, CDR2 ANQGSEA. This CDR3 region has 12 residues. V was trimmed by 4 bases and J by 8 bases, leaving 11 bases between them. In nucleotides, the CDR3 is TGCAGCGTTGGCGAGACTCCAGAAAAACTGTTTTTT. Translation gives CSVGETPEKLFF.

This chain links TRBV6-1 with TRBJ2-5; D is unclear. Trimming took 3 bases from V and 7 from J, leaving 9 bases between them. Per the germline V gene, CDR1 is MNHNS and CDR2 is SASEGT. The CDR3 length is 12 residues. DNA for the CDR3: TGTGCCAGCAGTGATGTCTTCGGGACCCAGTACTTC. Translated, it gives CASSDVFGTQYF.

The J gene is TRBJ2-3, the V gene TRBV7-8, with TRBD2 matching 10 bases. This CDR3 spans 16 amino acids. The J segment lost 6 bases and the V segment lost 5 bases, leaving 11 bases of the junction unmatched. Germline CDR1 SGHVS, CDR2 FQNEAQ. CDR3: CASSPKRGGPSDTQYF. CDR3 bases: TGTGCCAGCAGCCCCAAGCGGGGGGGCCCATCCGATACGCAGTATTTT.

This clone was observed a few times. This chain connects TRBV7-2 to TRBJ1-5; D not resolved. This CDR3 spans 12 amino acids. Germline CDR1 and CDR2: SGHTA and FQGNSA. Trimming removed 5 bases from V and 7 bases from J, with 9 bases in between. The CDR3 loop is CASSRRGQPQHF. The CDR3 DNA follows: TGTGCCAGCAGCCGCCGAGGACAGCCCCAGCATTTT.

The chain carries TRBV11-2 and TRBJ1-1; TRBD1 is a possible D gene (5 bases). The CDR3 runs to 14 residues. Trimming removed 5 bases from V and 4 bases from J, with 14 bases in between. CDR1 and CDR2 (germline): SGHAT, FQNNGV. CDR3 residues: CASSPLGAFTEAFF. The CDR3 DNA reads as TGTGCCAGCAGCCCTCTCGGGGCATTCACTGAAGCTTTCTTT.

This sequence joins TRBV29-1 and TRBJ2-7; 8 bases are a match to TRBD1. CDR3 length equals 11 residues. V was clipped by 6 bases and J by 3 bases; unmatched bases: 1. The V gene's germline CDR1 is SQVTM and CDR2 ANQGSEA. CDR3 loop: CSVTGGYEQYF. In DNA, the CDR3 is TGCAGCGTAACAGGGGGCTACGAGCAGTACTTC.

In nucleotides, the CDR3 is TGTGCCAGCAGCTTAGGCATCTATACGCAGTATTTT. As protein: CASSLGIYTQYF. V usage is TRBV7-2 and J usage is TRBJ2-3; unclear D gene. V lost 1 base and J lost 7, with 6 bases in between. There are 12 residues in the CDR3. Germline-derived CDR1 and CDR2 are SGHTA and FQGNSA.

CDR3 amino acids: CASSSRDRVWQPQHF. DNA of the CDR3: TGTGCCAGCAGTTCCCGGGACAGGGTGTGGCAGCCCCAGCATTTT. The rearrangement links TRBV28 to TRBJ1-5, with 9 bases matching TRBD1. Per the germline V gene, CDR1 is MDHEN and CDR2 is SYDVKM. This CDR3 has 15 amino acids. After removal of 4 bases from V and 7 bases from J, the junction contained 8 bases not matched to a gene.

This clone was observed once. The chain links TRBV9 to TRBJ1-1; no firm D call. Germline CDR1 and CDR2: SGDLS and YYNGEE. Trimming took off 2 bases at V and 1 base at J, with 12 bases between the two ends. CDR3 size: 15 residues. As DNA, the CDR3 is TGTGCCAGCAGCGTGGAAAACCGACCGAACACTGAAGCTTTCTTT. Protein product: CASSVENRPNTEAFF.